Following are 27 T cell receptor beta chains from one sample sequenced in a study of cytomegalovirus exposure and HLA in healthy donors. A multiplex PCR was run with 60 Vbeta primers and 13 Jbeta primers. Assay used: immunoSEQ multiplex PCR; TCRdb lists only in-frame clones, some missing. The sample carries 99,000 or so clones, about 13% recorded once. The sequencing sample was made of PBMCs. Receptors originate from a man aged 40-49 years in good health and CMV-seropositive.

The V gene is TRBV5-1, the J gene TRBJ1-5; TRBD1 agrees at 7 bases. The CDR3 runs to 16 residues. Germline V lookup: CDR1 SGHRS, CDR2 YFSETQ. J gave up 3 bases and V 0 bases, and 6 bases lay outside the gene matches. In DNA form, the CDR3 reads TGCGCCAGCAGCTTGGGAACAGGGGCGTCCAATCAGCCCCAGCATTTT. Translation: CASSLGTGASNQPQHF.

This chain joins TRBV28 and TRBJ1-2; no reliable D call. The V end was cut by 6 bases, the J end by 10 bases, with 12 bases between. CDR3 length equals 11 residues. CDR1 and CDR2 from the germline V gene are MDHEN and SYDVKM. CDR3 DNA sequence: TGTGCCAGCAGCGACCCGGGATTCTACACCTTC. Translation: CASSDPGFYTF.

The chain has TRBV7-7 and TRBJ2-1, with D hard to call. Germline V gives CDR1 SSHAT, CDR2 FNYEAQ (reference sequence). V lost 5 bases to trimming and J lost 7 bases, with 15 bases between them. The CDR3 runs 14 residues. The CDR3, as DNA: TGTGCCAGCAGCACCGGAGACGGAACGAATGAGCAGTTCTTC. The encoded protein is CASSTGDGTNEQFF.

This clone was observed a handful of times. The chain links TRBV30 to TRBJ2-1, with 9 bases lining up with TRBD2. Germline CDR1 reads GTSNPN; CDR2 reads SVGIG (reference sequence). This CDR3 contains 16 residues. The J segment lost 10 bases and the V segment lost 2 bases, leaving 15 bases of the junction unmatched. As DNA, the CDR3 is TGTGCCTGGAGTCCTGGGGGGACTAGCTGGGCTCGGGAGCAGTTCTTC. Amino acids: CAWSPGGTSWAREQFF.

The chain links TRBV20-1 to TRBJ1-4, with no clear D. Trimming removed 4 bases from V and 8 bases from J, with 5 bases in between. CDR1 and CDR2 (germline): DFQATT, SNEGSKA (reference sequence). This CDR3 is 10 amino acids long. The CDR3: CSANEEKLFF. CDR3 bases: TGCAGTGCTAACGAGGAAAAACTGTTTTTT.

This clone was recorded a few times. This chain joins TRBV6-1 and TRBJ1-5; D remains unclear. CDR1 is MNHNS and CDR2 is SASEGT in the germline V gene. Trimming left V 4 bases short and J 3 bases short, with 13 bases between. The CDR3 is 15 residues long. The CDR3 protein is CASSAPGLSNQPQHF. Written as DNA, the CDR3 is TGTGCCAGCAGTGCCCCGGGTCTATCCAATCAGCCCCAGCATTTT.

This clone was seen only a few times. This chain joins TRBV4-3 and TRBJ1-2; D uncertain. Germline V CDR1 and CDR2: LGHNA, YSLEER. This CDR3 has 19 residues. V lost 1 base and J lost 3, with 24 bases in between. This CDR3 reads CASSQAVRVRVTNYYGYTF. DNA for the CDR3: TGCGCCAGCAGCCAAGCGGTCCGGGTAAGGGTGACTAACTACTATGGCTACACCTTC.

There are a few counts of this clone. This sequence joins TRBV5-1 and TRBJ2-5; 8 nucleotides line up with TRBD2. The CDR3 runs 15 residues. The germline V gene has CDR1 SGHRS and CDR2 YFSETQ. V lost 0 bases to trimming and J lost 5 bases; unmatched junction nucleotides: 6. DNA for the CDR3: TGCGCCAGCAGCTTGGTGTCTAGCGGGTGGGAGACCCAGTACTTC. Translating it yields CASSLVSSGWETQYF.

The V gene is TRBV6-5, the J gene TRBJ1-2, with D perhaps TRBD1 (5 bases). CDR1 is MNHEY and CDR2 is SVGAGI in the germline V gene. The CDR3 contains 12 residues. The V gene lost 6 bases and the J gene lost 3 bases, with 8 bases spanning the gap. Written as DNA, the CDR3 is TGTGCCAGCAGGGCAGGGTACTATGGCTACACCTTC. Its translation: CASRAGYYGYTF.

The chain has TRBV19 and TRBJ2-5, with 7 nucleotides matching TRBD1. The CDR3 totals 14 residues. The germline CDR1 and CDR2 sequences are LNHDA and SQIVND (reference sequence). V shed 7 bases, J shed 5 bases, and the junction held 10 bases outside the gene matches. CDR3 in DNA: TGTGCCAGTACCAGCCAGACAGGGCACGAGACCCAGTACTTC. Translating it yields CASTSQTGHETQYF.

This clone was counted between two and nine times. This rearrangement joins TRBV19 to TRBJ2-1; no firm D call. Germline V gives CDR1 LNHDA, CDR2 SQIVND (reference sequence). The CDR3 length is 11 residues. V shed 1 base and J shed 15 bases, with 10 bases lying between them. DNA for the CDR3: TGTGCCAGTAGTATAGCCCTTTCTCGGTTCTTC. Translation gives CASSIALSRFF.

The rearrangement joins TRBV13 to TRBJ2-3; 12 nucleotides align to TRBD2. The CDR3 is 16 amino acids. J was trimmed by 0 bases and V by 5 bases; bases with no gene match: 3. The germline V gene encodes CDR1 PRHDT and CDR2 FYEKMQ (reference sequence). In nucleotides, the CDR3 is TGTGCCAGCAGCATTGGGACTAGCGGGAGCACAGATACGCAGTATTTT. Protein sequence: CASSIGTSGSTDTQYF.

This clone came up a few times. The V and J genes are TRBV10-2 and TRBJ1-4, with D perhaps TRBD1 (5 bases). This CDR3 contains 14 residues. The V gene lost 2 bases and the J gene lost 7 bases, with 11 bases spanning the gap. Germline V gives CDR1 WSHSY, CDR2 SAAADI. The CDR3 loop is CASSEARVREKLFF. The CDR3 DNA follows: TGCGCCAGCAGTGAGGCCAGGGTGCGTGAAAAACTGTTTTTT.

V gene TRBV2 combines with J gene TRBJ1-1; no clear D gene. The germline V gene encodes CDR1 SNHLY and CDR2 FYNNEI. The CDR3 has 12 residues. Trimming shortened V by 8 bases and J by 1 base, and 8 bases separated the two germline ends. The CDR3 DNA reads as TGTGCCAGCGGTCGGGGGAACACTGAAGCTTTCTTT. It specifies CASGRGNTEAFF.

This clone was found a few times. The gene calls are TRBV4-1 and TRBJ2-5; D perhaps matches TRBD2 (6 bases). This CDR3 has 15 residues. Deletions cut 3 bases from V and 5 bases from J, with 16 bases between. Germline assignment: CDR1 MGHRA and CDR2 YSYEKL. CDR3 in amino acids: CASSQSSTGGETQYF. The CDR3 region has the DNA TGCGCCAGCAGCCAGTCCTCAACAGGAGGGGAGACCCAGTACTTC.

This clone was picked up a small number of times. The V and J genes are TRBV12-5 and TRBJ2-1; TRBD1 matches at 9 bases. Germline values: CDR1 LGHNT, CDR2 FRNRAP. This CDR3 is 15 amino acids long. The trim removed 6 bases at V and 4 bases at J, leaving 7 bases unmatched. The CDR3 DNA is TGTGCTAGTGGGGTCCGGGACAGGGAGTACAATGAGCAGTTCTTC. Its translation: CASGVRDREYNEQFF.

The table lists this clone with a few counts. The chain carries TRBV7-9 and TRBJ1-3; the D is unclear. The CDR3 extends over 14 amino acids. V lost 5 bases and J lost 3, with 11 bases in between. CDR1 and CDR2 (germline): SEHNR, FQNEAQ (reference sequence). The DNA of the CDR3 is TGTGCCAGCAGCAAGCGGACGGGTGGAAACACCATATATTTT. This encodes CASSKRTGGNTIYF.

In its sample, this clone was seen a few times. The chain carries TRBV10-2 and TRBJ1-1, with 7 bases fitting TRBD1. From germline, CDR1 is WSHSY and CDR2 SAAADI. The CDR3 totals 15 residues. The V and J ends lost 8 bases and 4 bases, in that order; junction bases with no gene match: 13. CDR3 sequence (DNA): TGCGCCAGCGGGCCCCGACAGGGCGGTAGCACTGAAGCTTTCTTT. This gives the protein CASGPRQGGSTEAFF.

This rearrangement joins TRBV6-1 to TRBJ2-2, with a weak D call TRBD1 (6 bases). The V gene lost 4 bases and the J gene lost 5 bases, with 11 bases spanning the gap. Looked up from germline, CDR1 is MNHNS and CDR2 is SASEGT. CDR3 size: 14 residues. The CDR3 DNA reads TGTGCCAGCAGTGGGGCAGGGGTTACCGGGGAGCTGTTTTTT. Residues: CASSGAGVTGELFF.

This chain connects TRBV5-1 to TRBJ2-1; D is undetermined. This CDR3 spans 13 amino acids. Germline loops: CDR1 SGHRS, CDR2 YFSETQ. V dropped 0 bases and J dropped 10 bases, with 11 bases sitting between them. CDR3 protein: CASSLDSWQEQFF. CDR3 sequence (DNA): TGCGCCAGCAGCTTGGATAGCTGGCAGGAGCAGTTCTTC.

The chain uses TRBV7-2 and TRBJ1-5; D not certain. V lost 1 base and J 3 bases, leaving 7 bases between the germline ends. The CDR3 contains 14 residues. CDR1 is SGHTA and CDR2 is FQGNSA in the germline V gene. CDR3 DNA sequence: TGTGCCAGCAGCTTAGTTTATATCAATCAGCCCCAGCATTTT. Its protein is CASSLVYINQPQHF.

The chain recombines TRBV29-1 with TRBJ2-4, with D uncertain. CDR1 is SQVTM, CDR2 ANQGSEA, per germline. Trimming took 6 bases from V and 5 from J, leaving 8 bases between them. The CDR3 runs 11 residues. The CDR3 loop reads CSVALENIQYF. The CDR3 DNA is TGCAGCGTGGCCCTGGAAAACATTCAGTACTTC.

The rearrangement uses TRBV15 and TRBJ2-7; 9 bases agree with TRBD1. With V trimmed by 0 bases and J by 5 bases, 8 bases remained unmatched. CDR1 LNHNV and CDR2 YYDKDF come from the germline V gene (reference sequence). This CDR3 has 16 residues. CDR3 bases: TGTGCCACCAGCAGAGAACAGGACAGGGGCGTCGACGAGCAGTACTTC. It translates to CATSREQDRGVDEQYF. The complete variable domain, with remaining parts taken from reference TRBV15 and TRBJ2-7, reads DAMVIQNPRYQVTQFGKPVTLSCSQTLNHNVMYWYQQKSSQAPKLLFHYYDKDFNNEADTPDNFQSRRPNTSFCFLDIRSPGLGDTAMYLCATSREQDRGVDEQYFGPGTRLTVT.

This sequence joins TRBV7-6 and TRBJ2-1, with no clear D. CDR1 is SGHVS, CDR2 FNYEAQ, per germline. V shed 4 bases and J shed 3 bases, with 10 bases lying between them. This CDR3 comprises 14 residues. The CDR3 region has the DNA TGTGCCAGCAGCTCCTCCGTGTGCTACAATGAGCAGTTCTTC. It specifies CASSSSVCYNEQFF.

The chain carries TRBV6-5 and TRBJ1-6; 9 bases agree with TRBD1. J was trimmed by 7 bases and V by 6 bases; bases with no gene match: 7. The germline gives CDR1 MNHEY, CDR2 SVGAGI. The CDR3 contains 15 residues. CDR3 nucleotide sequence: TGTGCCAGCAGAGGGCTGGGACAGGGCAATTCACCCCTCCACTTT. This gives the protein CASRGLGQGNSPLHF.

This clone was recorded a few times. CDR3 sequence (DNA): TGTGCCACCAGCAGAGACAGGGGGCTTGGAAACACCATATATTTT. Translating gives CATSRDRGLGNTIYF. The rearrangement joins TRBV15 to TRBJ1-3, with 8 positions matching TRBD1. Germline V gene lookup returns CDR1 LNHNV and CDR2 YYDKDF (reference sequence). V lost 0 bases, J lost 3 bases, and 1 base stayed unmatched. This CDR3 comprises 15 residues.

The chain recombines TRBV11-3 with TRBJ2-1, with 7 bases lining up with TRBD2. V was pared by 0 bases and J by 2 bases, with 1 base of the junction left unmatched. The CDR3 spans 15 residues. Germline values: CDR1 SGHNT, CDR2 YENEEA. In nucleotides, the CDR3 is TGTGCCAGCAGCTTAGAGGCGGGAGCCTACAATGAGCAGTTCTTC. It is translated as CASSLEAGAYNEQFF.